Included here is one T cell receptor (beta chain) sequence, with context. Its target is unknown. Healthy individuals who donated bone marrow served as the donors. Nominally healthy donors were sampled, though unrecorded immune exposures were likely. V lost 2 bases and J lost 5, with 13 bases in between. Germline CDR1 is SGHTA and CDR2 is FQGTGA. This CDR3 has 15 residues. The data stem from a study of cytomegalovirus exposure and HLA in healthy donors. Researchers ran the PCR with 60 Vbeta and 13 Jbeta primers. Generated by immunoSEQ multiplex PCR, the TCRdb table keeps only in-frame clones and is missing some. The data contain tens of thousands of clones, less than 75% of them seen just once; the ten biggest clones take up about a tenth. Findings and limits, study-wide: Earlier analysis yielded a pattern in which most TCR beta V segments were productive about 90% or about 30% of the time.

The sequencing sample was made of PBMCs. The TCR sequence derives from a man aged 40-55 years in good health and CMV-seropositive. The chain carries TRBV7-3 and TRBJ2-1; D is unresolved. The CDR3 protein is CASSLSATTHNEQFF. CDR3 coding DNA: TGTGCCAGCAGCTTATCGGCCACTACTCACAATGAGCAGTTCTTC.